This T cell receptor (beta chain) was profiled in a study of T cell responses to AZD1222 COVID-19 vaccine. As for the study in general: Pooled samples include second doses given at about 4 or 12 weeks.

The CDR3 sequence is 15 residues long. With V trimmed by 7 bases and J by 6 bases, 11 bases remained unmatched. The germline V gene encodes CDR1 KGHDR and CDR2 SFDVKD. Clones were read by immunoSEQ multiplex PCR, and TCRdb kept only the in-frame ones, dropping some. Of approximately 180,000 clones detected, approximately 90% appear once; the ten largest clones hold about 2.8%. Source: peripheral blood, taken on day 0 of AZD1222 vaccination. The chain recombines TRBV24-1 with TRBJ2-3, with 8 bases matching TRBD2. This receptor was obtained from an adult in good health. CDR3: CATSDPGGAGDTQYF. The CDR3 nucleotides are TGTGCCACCAGCGACCCCGGGGGGGCCGGGGATACGCAGTATTTT.